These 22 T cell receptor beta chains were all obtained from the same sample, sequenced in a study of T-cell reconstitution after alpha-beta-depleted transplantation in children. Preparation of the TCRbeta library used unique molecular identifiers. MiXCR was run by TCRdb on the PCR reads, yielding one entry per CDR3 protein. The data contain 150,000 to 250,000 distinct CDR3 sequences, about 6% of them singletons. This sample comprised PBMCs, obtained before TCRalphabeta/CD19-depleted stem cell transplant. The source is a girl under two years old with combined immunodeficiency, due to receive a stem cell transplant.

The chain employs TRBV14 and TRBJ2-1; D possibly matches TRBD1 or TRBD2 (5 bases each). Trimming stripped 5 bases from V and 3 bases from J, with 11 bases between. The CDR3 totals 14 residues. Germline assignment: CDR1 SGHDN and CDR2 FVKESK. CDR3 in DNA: TGTGCCAGCAGCGTACGGGGACGCTACAATGAGCAGTTCTTC. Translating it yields CASSVRGRYNEQFF. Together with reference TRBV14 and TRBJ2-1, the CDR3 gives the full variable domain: EAGVTQFPSHSVIEKGQTVTLRCDPISGHDNLYWYRRVMGKEIKFLLHFVKESKQDESGMPNNRFLAERTGGTYSTLKVQPAELEDSGVYFCASSVRGRYNEQFFGPGTRLTVL.

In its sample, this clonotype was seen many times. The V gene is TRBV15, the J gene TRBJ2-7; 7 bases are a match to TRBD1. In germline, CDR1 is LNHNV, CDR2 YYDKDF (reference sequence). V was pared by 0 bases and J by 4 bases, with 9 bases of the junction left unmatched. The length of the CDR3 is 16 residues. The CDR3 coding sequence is TGTGCCACCAGCAGAGATCTGGGACAGATGCGATACGAGCAGTACTTC. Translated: CATSRDLGQMRYEQYF.

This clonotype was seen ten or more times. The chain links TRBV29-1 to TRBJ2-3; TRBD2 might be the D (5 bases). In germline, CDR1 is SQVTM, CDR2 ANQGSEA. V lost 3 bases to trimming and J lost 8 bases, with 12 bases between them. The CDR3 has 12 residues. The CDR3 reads CSVEFGVVTQYF. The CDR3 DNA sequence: TGCAGCGTTGAGTTCGGGGTAGTTACGCAGTATTTT.

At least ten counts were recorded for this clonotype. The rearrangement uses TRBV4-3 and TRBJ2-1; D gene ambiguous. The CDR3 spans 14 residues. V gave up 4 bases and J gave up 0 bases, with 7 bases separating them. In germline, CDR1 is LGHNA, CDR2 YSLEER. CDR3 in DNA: TGCGCCAGCAGCCGGGTAATCTCCTACAATGAGCAGTTCTTC. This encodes CASSRVISYNEQFF.

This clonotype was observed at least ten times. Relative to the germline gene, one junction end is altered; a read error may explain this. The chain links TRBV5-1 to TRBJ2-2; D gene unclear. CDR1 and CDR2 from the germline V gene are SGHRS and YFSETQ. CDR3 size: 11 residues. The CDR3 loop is CASSNSGELFF. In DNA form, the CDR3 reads TGCGCCAGCAGCAACAGCGGGGAGCTGTTTTTT.

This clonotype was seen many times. The DNA of the CDR3 is TGTGCCAGCAGCGTAGACGGCGGGGGGGCCTGGGAGCAGTACTTC. Protein: CASSVDGGGAWEQYF. This sequence joins TRBV9 and TRBJ2-7; 9 bases are a match to TRBD2. CDR1 SGDLS and CDR2 YYNGEE come from the germline V gene. This CDR3 region has 15 residues. Trimming cost V 0 bases and J 7 bases; bases outside gene matches: 8.

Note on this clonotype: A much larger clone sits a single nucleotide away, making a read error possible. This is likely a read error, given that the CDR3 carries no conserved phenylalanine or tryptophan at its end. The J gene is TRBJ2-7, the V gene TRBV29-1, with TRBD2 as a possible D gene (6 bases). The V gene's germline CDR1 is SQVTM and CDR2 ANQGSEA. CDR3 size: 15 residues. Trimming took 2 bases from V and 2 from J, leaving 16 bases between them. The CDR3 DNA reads TGCAGCGTTGAATTAACCGGGACTGGAACCTACGAGCAGTACCTC. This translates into CSVELTGTGTYEQYL.

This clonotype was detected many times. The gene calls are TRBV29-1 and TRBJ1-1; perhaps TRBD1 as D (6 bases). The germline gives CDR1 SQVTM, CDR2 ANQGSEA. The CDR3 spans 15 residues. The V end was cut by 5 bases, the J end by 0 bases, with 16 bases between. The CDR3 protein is CSVLDSSRMNTEAFF. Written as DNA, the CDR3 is TGCAGCGTTTTGGACAGTAGCCGCATGAACACTGAAGCTTTCTTT.

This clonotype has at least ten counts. The CDR3 loop reads CASSQDEWNEQYF. CDR3 nucleotide sequence: TGCGCCAGCAGCCAAGATGAGTGGAACGAGCAGTACTTC. The chain uses TRBV4-3 and TRBJ2-7, with no clear D. CDR3 length: 13 residues. The germline gives CDR1 LGHNA, CDR2 YSLEER. Trimming took off 0 bases at V and 5 bases at J, with 8 bases between the two ends.

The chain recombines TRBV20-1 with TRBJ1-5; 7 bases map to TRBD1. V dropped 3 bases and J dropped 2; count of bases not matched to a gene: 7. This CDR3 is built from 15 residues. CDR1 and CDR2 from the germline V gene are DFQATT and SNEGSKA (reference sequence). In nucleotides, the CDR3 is TGCAGTGCTAGCCCTACTGGACAGGGCAATCAGCCCCAGCATTTT. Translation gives CSASPTGQGNQPQHF.

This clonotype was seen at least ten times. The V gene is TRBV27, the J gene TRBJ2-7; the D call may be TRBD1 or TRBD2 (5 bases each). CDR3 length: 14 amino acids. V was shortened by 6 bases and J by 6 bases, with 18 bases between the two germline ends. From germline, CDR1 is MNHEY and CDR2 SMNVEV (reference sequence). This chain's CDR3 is CASSYTGTAPEQYF. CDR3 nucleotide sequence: TGTGCCAGCAGCTACACCGGGACGGCCCCCGAGCAGTACTTC.

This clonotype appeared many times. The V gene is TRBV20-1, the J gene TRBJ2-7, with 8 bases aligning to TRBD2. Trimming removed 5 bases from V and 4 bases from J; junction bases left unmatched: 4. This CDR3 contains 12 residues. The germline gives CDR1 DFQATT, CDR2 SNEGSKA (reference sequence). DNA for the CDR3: TGCAGTGCTTTTAGCGGGACTTACGAGCAGTACTTC. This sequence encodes CSAFSGTYEQYF.

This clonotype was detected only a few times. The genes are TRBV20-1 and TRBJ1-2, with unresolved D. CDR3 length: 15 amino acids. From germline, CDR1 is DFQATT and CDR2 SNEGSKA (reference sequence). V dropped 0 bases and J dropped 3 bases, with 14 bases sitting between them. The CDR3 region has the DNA TGCAGTGCTAGAGAGTCGAGGCGAAGGGACTATGGCTACACCTTC. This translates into CSARESRRRDYGYTF.

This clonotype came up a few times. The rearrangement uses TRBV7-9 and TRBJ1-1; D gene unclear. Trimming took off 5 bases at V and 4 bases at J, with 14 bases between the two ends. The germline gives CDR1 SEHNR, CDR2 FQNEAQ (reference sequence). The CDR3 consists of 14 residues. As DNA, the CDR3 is TGTGCCAGCAGCACAGCCATAAGAGGCACTGAAGCTTTCTTT. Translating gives CASSTAIRGTEAFF.

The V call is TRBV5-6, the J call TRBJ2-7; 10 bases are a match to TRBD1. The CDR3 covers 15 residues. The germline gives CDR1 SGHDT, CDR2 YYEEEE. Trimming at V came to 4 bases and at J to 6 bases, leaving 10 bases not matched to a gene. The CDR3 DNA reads TGTGCCAGCAGCCGGGACAGGGGATGGCTACGCGAGCAGTACTTC. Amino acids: CASSRDRGWLREQYF.

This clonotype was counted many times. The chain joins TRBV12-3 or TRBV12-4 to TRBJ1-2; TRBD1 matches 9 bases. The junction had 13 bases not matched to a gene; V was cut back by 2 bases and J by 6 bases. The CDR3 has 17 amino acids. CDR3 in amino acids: CASSLLEFGTGNDGYTF. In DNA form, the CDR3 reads TGTGCCAGCAGTTTATTGGAATTTGGGACAGGGAACGATGGCTACACCTTC.

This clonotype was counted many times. The CDR3 spells CASSYTGSYEQYF. The CDR3 coding sequence is TGTGCCAGCAGTTACACGGGCTCCTACGAGCAGTACTTC. This rearrangement joins TRBV27 to TRBJ2-7; unclear D gene. The CDR3 length is 13 residues. V shed 4 bases and J shed 0 bases, with 7 bases lying between them. Germline CDR1 reads MNHEY; CDR2 reads SMNVEV (reference sequence).

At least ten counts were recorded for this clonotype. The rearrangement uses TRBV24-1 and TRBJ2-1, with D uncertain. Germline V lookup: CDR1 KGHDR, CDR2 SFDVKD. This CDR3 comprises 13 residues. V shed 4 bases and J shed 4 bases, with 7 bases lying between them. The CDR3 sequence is CATSDSVYNEQFF. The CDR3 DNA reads TGTGCCACCAGTGACTCGGTTTACAATGAGCAGTTCTTC.

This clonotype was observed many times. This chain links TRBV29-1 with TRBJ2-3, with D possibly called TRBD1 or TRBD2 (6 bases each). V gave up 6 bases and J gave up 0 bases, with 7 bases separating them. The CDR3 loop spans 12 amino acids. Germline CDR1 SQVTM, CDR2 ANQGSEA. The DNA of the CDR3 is TGCAGCGTAGGGGGGAGCACAGATACGCAGTATTTT. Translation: CSVGGSTDTQYF.

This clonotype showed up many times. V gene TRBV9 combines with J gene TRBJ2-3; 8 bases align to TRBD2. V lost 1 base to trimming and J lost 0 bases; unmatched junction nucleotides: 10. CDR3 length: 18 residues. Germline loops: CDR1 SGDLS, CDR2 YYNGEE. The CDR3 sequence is CASSVNPIAGTSTDTQYF. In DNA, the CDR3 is TGTGCCAGCAGCGTAAATCCGATAGCGGGGACTAGCACAGATACGCAGTATTTT.

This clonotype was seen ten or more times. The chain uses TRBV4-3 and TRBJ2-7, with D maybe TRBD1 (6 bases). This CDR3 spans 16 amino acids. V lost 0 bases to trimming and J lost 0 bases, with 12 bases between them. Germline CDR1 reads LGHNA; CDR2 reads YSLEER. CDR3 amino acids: CASSQEFATGSYEQYF. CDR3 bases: TGCGCCAGCAGCCAAGAGTTTGCGACAGGCTCCTACGAGCAGTACTTC.

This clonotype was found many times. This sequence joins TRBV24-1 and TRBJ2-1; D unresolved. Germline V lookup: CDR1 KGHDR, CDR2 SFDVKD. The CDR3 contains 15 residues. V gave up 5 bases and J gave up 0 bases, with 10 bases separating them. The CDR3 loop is CATSARRSSYNEQFF. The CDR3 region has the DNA TGTGCCACCAGTGCCCGCAGGAGCTCCTACAATGAGCAGTTCTTC.